A single TCR beta chain is shown here with its context. Its cognate antigen is unknown. This entry comes from a study of shared clonotypes between healthy human individuals. Study details: CD4 naive and memory got three plates each, CD8 naive two, CD8 memory one.

Here immunoSEQ multiplex PCR was the method, and the copy in TCRdb shows in-frame clones only, minus some. The table records about 2.5 million clones, about 90% of them present only once. Points from the study as a whole: Rarefaction revealed incomplete sorted-subset sequencing despite large depth. Non-shared clonotypes showed lower generation probabilities than clonotypes common to all four donors.

CDR3 size: 16 residues. Trimming cost V 0 bases and J 7 bases, with 19 bases left between them. Germline CDR1 and CDR2: KGHSH and LQKENI. This chain uses TRBV18 with TRBJ2-7; D may be TRBD2 (6 bases). The sequencing sample was made of naive CD4+ T cells from PBMCs. Subset defined: CD45RA+ positively selected. The receptor comes from a man younger than 30 in good health. Some clones in this sample may be carry-over from other donors' samples. CDR3 DNA sequence: TGTGCCAGCTCACCACCCAGAGCGGCGCGGGGCGGGGAGCAGTACTTC. It codes for CASSPPRAARGGEQYF.